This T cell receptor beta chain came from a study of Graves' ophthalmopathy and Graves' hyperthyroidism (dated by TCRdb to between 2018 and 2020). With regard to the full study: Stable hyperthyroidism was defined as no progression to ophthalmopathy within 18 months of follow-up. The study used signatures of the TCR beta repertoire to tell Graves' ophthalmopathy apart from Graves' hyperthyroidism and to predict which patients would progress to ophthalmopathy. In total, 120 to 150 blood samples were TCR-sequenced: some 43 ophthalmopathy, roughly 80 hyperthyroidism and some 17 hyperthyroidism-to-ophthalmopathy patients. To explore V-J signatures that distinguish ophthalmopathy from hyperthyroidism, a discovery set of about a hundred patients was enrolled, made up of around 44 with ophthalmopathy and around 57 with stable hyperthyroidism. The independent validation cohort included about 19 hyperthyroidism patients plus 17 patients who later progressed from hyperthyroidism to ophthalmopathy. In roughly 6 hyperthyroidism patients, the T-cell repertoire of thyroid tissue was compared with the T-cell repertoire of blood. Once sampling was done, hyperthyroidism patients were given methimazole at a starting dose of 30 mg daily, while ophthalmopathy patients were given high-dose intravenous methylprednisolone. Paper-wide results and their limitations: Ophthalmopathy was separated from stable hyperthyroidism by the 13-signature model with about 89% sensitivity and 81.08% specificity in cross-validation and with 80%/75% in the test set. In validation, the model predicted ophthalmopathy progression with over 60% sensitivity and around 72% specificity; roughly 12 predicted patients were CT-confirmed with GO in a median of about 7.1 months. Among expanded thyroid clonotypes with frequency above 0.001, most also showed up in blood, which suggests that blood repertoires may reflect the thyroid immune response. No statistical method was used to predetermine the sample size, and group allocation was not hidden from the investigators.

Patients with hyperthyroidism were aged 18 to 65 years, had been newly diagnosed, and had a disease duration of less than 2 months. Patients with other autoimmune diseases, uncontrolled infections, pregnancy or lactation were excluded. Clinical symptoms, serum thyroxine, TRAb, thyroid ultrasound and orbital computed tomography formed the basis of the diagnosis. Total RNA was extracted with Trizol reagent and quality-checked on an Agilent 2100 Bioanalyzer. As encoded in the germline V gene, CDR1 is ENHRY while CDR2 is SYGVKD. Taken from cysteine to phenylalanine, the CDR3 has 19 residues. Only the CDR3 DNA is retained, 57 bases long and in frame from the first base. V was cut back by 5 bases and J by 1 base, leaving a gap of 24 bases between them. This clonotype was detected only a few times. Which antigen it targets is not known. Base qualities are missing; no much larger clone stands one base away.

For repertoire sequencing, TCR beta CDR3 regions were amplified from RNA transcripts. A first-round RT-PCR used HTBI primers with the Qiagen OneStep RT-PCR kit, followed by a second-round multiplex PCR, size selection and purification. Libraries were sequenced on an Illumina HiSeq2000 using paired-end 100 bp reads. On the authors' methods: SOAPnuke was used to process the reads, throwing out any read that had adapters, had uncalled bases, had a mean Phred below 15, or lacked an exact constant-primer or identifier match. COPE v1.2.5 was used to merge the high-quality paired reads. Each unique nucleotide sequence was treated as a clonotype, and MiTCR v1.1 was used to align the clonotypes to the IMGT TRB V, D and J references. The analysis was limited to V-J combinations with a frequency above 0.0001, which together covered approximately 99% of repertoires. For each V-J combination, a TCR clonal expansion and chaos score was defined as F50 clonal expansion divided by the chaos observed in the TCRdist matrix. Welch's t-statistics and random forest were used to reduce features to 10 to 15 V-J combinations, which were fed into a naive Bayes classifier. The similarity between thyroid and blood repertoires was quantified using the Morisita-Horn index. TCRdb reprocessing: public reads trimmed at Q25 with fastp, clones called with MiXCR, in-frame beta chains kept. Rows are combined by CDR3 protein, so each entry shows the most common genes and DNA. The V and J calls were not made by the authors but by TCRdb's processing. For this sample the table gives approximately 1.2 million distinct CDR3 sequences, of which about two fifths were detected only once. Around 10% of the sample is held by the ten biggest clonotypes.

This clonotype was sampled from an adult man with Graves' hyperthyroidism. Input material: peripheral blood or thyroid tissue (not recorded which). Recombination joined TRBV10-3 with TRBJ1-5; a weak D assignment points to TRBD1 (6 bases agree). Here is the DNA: TGTGCCATCAGTAACCGGCTTGGGGGCTCGGGGCAGAGCAATCAGCCCCAGCATTTT. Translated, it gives CAISNRLGGSGQSNQPQHF.